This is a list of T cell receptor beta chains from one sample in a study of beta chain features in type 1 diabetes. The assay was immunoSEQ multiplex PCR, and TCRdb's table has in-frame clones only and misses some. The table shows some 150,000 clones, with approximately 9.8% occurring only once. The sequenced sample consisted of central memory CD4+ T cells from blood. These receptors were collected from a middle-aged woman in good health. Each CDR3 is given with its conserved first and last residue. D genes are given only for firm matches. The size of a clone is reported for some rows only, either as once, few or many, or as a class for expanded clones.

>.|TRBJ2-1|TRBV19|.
TGTGCCAGTAGTAACCAGGATGGGTCCTACAATGAGCAGTTCTTC
CASSNQDGSYNEQFF
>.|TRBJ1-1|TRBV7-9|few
TGTGCCAGCAGCTTAGGACACAGGAAGAACACTGAAGCTTTCTTT
CASSLGHRKNTEAFF
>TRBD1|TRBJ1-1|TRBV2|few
TGTGCCAGCAGTGCGTACAGGGGGCGATGGGCCACTGAAGCTTTCTTT
CASSAYRGRWATEAFF
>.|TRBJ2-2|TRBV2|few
TGTGCCAGCAGGCCTAGCGTCTCCTCGAGGACCGGGGAGCTGTTTTTT
CASRPSVSSRTGELFF
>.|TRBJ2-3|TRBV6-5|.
TGTGCCATCAGTCGGGTTGCAACAGATACGCAGTATTTT
CAISRVATDTQYF
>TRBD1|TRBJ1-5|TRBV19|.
TGTGCCAGTAGACTAACAGGGGGCAATCAGCCCCAGCATTTT
CASRLTGGNQPQHF
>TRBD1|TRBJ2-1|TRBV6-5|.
TGTGCCAGCAGTTCCGGGACAGCGCCGGACAATGAGCAGTTCTTC
CASSSGTAPDNEQFF
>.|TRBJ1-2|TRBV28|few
TGTGCCAGCAGCAGGGGCCTGTATGGCTACACCTTC
CASSRGLYGYTF
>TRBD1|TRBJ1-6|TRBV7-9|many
TGTGCCACTACCATTGGCGACAGGGGGAATTCACCCCTCCACTTT
CATTIGDRGNSPLHF
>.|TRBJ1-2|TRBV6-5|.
TGTGCCAGCAGTAAACCGGGACAATCTGGCTACACCTTC
CASSKPGQSGYTF
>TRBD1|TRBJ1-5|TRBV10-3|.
TGTGCCACAGGGGGCAGTTATAGCAATCAGCCCCAGCATTTT
CATGGSYSNQPQHF
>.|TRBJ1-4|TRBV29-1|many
TGCAGCTTCCTACAGGGTGAAAAACTGTTTTTT
CSFLQGEKLFF
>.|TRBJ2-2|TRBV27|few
TGTGCCAGCGGGGAGGGACATCCCGGGGAGCTGTTTTTT
CASGEGHPGELFF
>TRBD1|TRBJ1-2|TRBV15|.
TGTGCCACCAGCAGAGACCAGGGGGTGGAGGGCTACACCTTC
CATSRDQGVEGYTF
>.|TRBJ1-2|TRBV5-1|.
TGCGCCAGCAGCCGATCCGGCGGGGGGCATGATGGCTACACCTTC
CASSRSGGGHDGYTF
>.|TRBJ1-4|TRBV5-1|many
TGCGCCAGCAGCTTTTCACCGACGGGGAATGAAAAACTGTTTTTT
CASSFSPTGNEKLFF
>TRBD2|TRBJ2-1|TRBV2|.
TGTGCCAGCAGTGTAGGACTAGTGAGCAATGAGCAGTTCTTC
CASSVGLVSNEQFF
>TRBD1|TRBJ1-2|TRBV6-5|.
TGTGCCACCCTCAGGACAGGGTTTAATGGTGGCTACACCTTC
CATLRTGFNGGYTF